This record covers a single T cell receptor beta chain. The data belong to a study of cytomegalovirus exposure and HLA in healthy donors. V shed 4 bases and J 8 bases; nucleotides not matched to a gene: 23. The CDR3 spans 18 residues. CDR1 and CDR2 (germline): SGHDT, YYEEEE. Use of 60 Vbeta and 13 Jbeta primers characterized the PCR. Data came from immunoSEQ multiplex PCR; TCRdb stores just in-frame clones and leaves some out. Of under 140,000 clones in the sample, 79% were seen once. This receptor was identified in a man between 25 and 39 years old in good health and CMV-seropositive. The rearrangement joins TRBV5-6 to TRBJ2-5, with 7 nucleotides matching TRBD1. Sequencing was done on a sample of PBMCs. This CDR3 is CASSPTFGIRGPAKTQYF. CDR3 DNA sequence: TGTGCCAGCAGCCCAACTTTTGGGATTAGGGGGCCGGCCAAAACCCAGTACTTC.